What follows are 2 T cell receptor beta chains derived from one specimen sequenced in a study of immune cell composition in non-small cell lung cancer. The assay was immunoSEQ multiplex PCR, and TCRdb's table has in-frame clones only and misses some. The data contain roughly 4,900 clones, 75% to 85% of them seen just once; the ten biggest clones take up roughly an eighth. The specimen was lung tumor tissue. Every receptor here comes from a human donor with non-small cell lung cancer.

The gene calls are TRBV5-1 and TRBJ1-2; 8 bases are a match to TRBD1. The CDR3 has 14 residues. The V segment lost 1 base and the J segment 2 bases; nucleotides outside the gene matches: 1. CDR1 is SGHRS, CDR2 YFSETQ, per germline. CDR3 in amino acids: CASSLRTGNYGYTF. DNA of the CDR3: TGCGCCAGCAGCTTGCGGACAGGGAACTATGGCTACACCTTC.

The gene calls are TRBV6-5 and TRBJ2-7; D tentatively reads TRBD1 or TRBD2 (5 bases each). The CDR3 is made up of 16 amino acids. Germline V gene data show CDR1 as MNHEY and CDR2 as SVGAGI. Trimming cost V 2 bases and J 2 bases, with 16 bases left between them. The CDR3 region is CASSYGSGTVPYEQYF. CDR3 nucleotide sequence: TGTGCCAGCAGTTACGGTTCCGGGACGGTTCCCTACGAGCAGTACTTC.